A selection of T cell receptor beta chains follows, all from one sample in a study of cytomegalovirus exposure and HLA in healthy donors. Profiled with immunoSEQ multiplex PCR; TCRdb holds only in-frame clones, not every one. The sample contains 300,000 or so clones, roughly four fifths of which appear only once. The source material was PBMCs. The origin of the receptors is a woman between 40 and 55 years old in good health and CMV-seropositive. The CDR3 runs from the conserved cysteine through the conserved F or W.

cdr3_aa j_call v_call
CASSFTQANNSPLHF TRBJ1-6 TRBV6-5
CASSSSGQGSVNEQFF TRBJ2-1 TRBV27
CAWSRGGVGNTIYF TRBJ1-3 TRBV30
CASSHAGTAGNTIYF TRBJ1-3 TRBV4-3
CASNPVPDTGELFF TRBJ2-2 TRBV6-6
CASSEDGLSGQLSETQYF TRBJ2-5 TRBV6-1
CASSKGAGGTTFSYEQYF . TRBV27
CASSGQQNPQPQHF TRBJ1-5 TRBV2
CASSFLSLQETQYF TRBJ2-5 TRBV7-9
CASSRGLGLAGGITDTQYF TRBJ2-3 TRBV7-6
CASSLGVRHQYNEQFF TRBJ2-1 TRBV11-2
CASSLTTGLAVYEQYF TRBJ2-7 TRBV5-1
CASSRTGTNYGYTF TRBJ1-2 TRBV27
CASSPVGGDEQFF TRBJ2-1 TRBV5-6
CASSSNRGQDGYTF TRBJ1-2 TRBV11-1
CASSSPPAGVRNEQFF TRBJ2-1 TRBV11-2
CASSSRDNYGYTF TRBJ1-2 TRBV5-1
CASSRPRGTGDEKLFF TRBJ1-4 TRBV19
CASSPTQGGNEKLFF TRBJ1-4 TRBV27
CASSLRQGYTEAFF TRBJ1-1 TRBV28
CASSLNSMNTEAFF TRBJ1-1 TRBV5-1
CASSIAAGSNYGYTF TRBJ1-2 TRBV19
CASSLGGTGWAFF TRBJ1-1 TRBV11-2
CASSPGTGNNQPQHF TRBJ1-5 TRBV9
CVRRGGLEVDEQYF TRBJ2-7 TRBV7-5
CASNERGPGNTIYF TRBJ1-3 TRBV7-2
CASSTLETSGRGNTQYF TRBJ2-3 TRBV27
CASSEGLAGQGNEQYF TRBJ2-7 TRBV2